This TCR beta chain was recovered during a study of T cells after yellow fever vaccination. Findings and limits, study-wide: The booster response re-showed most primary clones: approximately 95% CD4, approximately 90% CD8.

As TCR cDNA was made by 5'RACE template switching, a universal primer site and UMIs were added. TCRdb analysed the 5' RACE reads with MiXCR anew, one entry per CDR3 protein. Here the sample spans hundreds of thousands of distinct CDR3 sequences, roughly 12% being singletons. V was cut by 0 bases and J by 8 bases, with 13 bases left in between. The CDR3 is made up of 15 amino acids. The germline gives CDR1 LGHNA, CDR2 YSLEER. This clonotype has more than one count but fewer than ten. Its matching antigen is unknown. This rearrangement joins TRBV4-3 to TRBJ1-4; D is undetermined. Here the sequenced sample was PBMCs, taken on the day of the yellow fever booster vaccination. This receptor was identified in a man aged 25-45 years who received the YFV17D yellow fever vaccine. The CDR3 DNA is TGCGCCAGCAGCCAAGATCGCGGAAGATACGAAAAACTGTTTTTT. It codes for CASSQDRGRYEKLFF.